One and the same sample provided the 30 T cell receptor beta chains below, sequenced in a study of immune evolution from preneoplasia to lung adenocarcinoma. TCRdb's table, derived via immunoSEQ multiplex PCR, lists solely in-frame clones and lacks some. The table lists 3,600 or so clones, 77% of them singletons. Sequencing was performed on FFPE adjacent normal lung tissue. These receptors originate from a person in their 70s with lung adenocarcinoma.

The rearrangement uses TRBV2 and TRBJ1-2, with TRBD1 matching over 9 bases. Germline V gene lookup returns CDR1 SNHLY and CDR2 FYNNEI. The CDR3 has 15 amino acids. After removal of 5 bases from V and 5 bases from J, the junction contained 9 bases not matched to a gene. The CDR3 DNA is TGTGCCAGCAGTTACCCGGGACAGGGACCTTATGGCTACACCTTC. Encoded protein: CASSYPGQGPYGYTF.

The J gene is TRBJ2-6, the V gene TRBV2; no clear D gene. The CDR3 extends over 16 amino acids. V was pared by 4 bases and J by 0 bases, with 10 bases between. Germline V lookup: CDR1 SNHLY, CDR2 FYNNEI. The CDR3 sequence: CASSVAVRSGANVLTF. CDR3 bases: TGTGCCAGCAGTGTGGCAGTCCGCTCTGGGGCCAACGTCCTGACTTTC.

The chain recombines TRBV9 with TRBJ2-7; unclear D gene. Germline CDR1 and CDR2: SGDLS and YYNGEE. This CDR3 contains 14 residues. V gave up 3 bases and J gave up 1 base, with 11 bases separating them. CDR3 sequence: CASSAWGYSYEQYF. The DNA for the CDR3 is TGTGCCAGCAGCGCGTGGGGTTATTCCTACGAGCAGTACTTC. Variable domain in full (rest from reference TRBV9 and TRBJ2-7): DSGVTQTPKHLITATGQRVTLRCSPRSGDLSVYWYQQSLDQGLQFLIQYYNGEERAKGNILERFSAQQFPDLHSELNLSSLELGDSALYFCASSAWGYSYEQYFGPGTRLTVT.

The chain joins TRBV28 to TRBJ1-5, with D perhaps matching TRBD1 (5 bases). The germline gives CDR1 MDHEN, CDR2 SYDVKM. V was cut by 6 bases and J by 5 bases, with 14 bases left in between. This CDR3 comprises 14 residues. CDR3 coding DNA: TGTGCCAGCAGAACGGGGGGATTTGATCAGCCCCAGCATTTT. Protein product: CASRTGGFDQPQHF.

The V gene is TRBV11-2, the J gene TRBJ2-3, with 11 bases identical to TRBD2. Germline loops: CDR1 SGHAT, CDR2 FQNNGV. V shed 6 bases and J 2 bases; nucleotides not matched to a gene: 4. The CDR3 is 15 residues long. The CDR3 is CASSRLAGFTDTQYF. In nucleotides, the CDR3 is TGTGCCAGCAGTAGACTAGCGGGGTTCACAGATACGCAGTATTTT. Using reference TRBV11-2 and TRBJ2-3 for the parts outside the CDR3, the full variable domain is EAGVAQSPRYKIIEKRQSVAFWCNPISGHATLYWYQQILGQGPKLLIQFQNNGVVDDSQLPKDRFSAERLKGVDSTLKIQPAKLEDSAVYLCASSRLAGFTDTQYFGPGTRLTVL.

The chain carries TRBV19 and TRBJ2-2, with D tentatively TRBD2 (5 bases). Germline V gene sequence: CDR1 LNHDA, CDR2 SQIVND (reference sequence). The CDR3 spans 13 residues. Trimming pared 8 bases from V and 1 base from J, leaving 8 bases between. The CDR3: CASGSGNTGELFF. The CDR3 bases are TGTGCCAGTGGGAGCGGGAACACCGGGGAGCTGTTTTTT.

V is TRBV5-4 and J is TRBJ1-6, with a possible D match to TRBD1 (5 bases). The V gene's germline CDR1 is SGHNT and CDR2 YYREEE (reference sequence). V was shortened by 3 bases and J by 7 bases, with 14 bases between the two germline ends. This CDR3 has 15 amino acids. CDR3 region: CASSSQGARNSPLHF. The CDR3 DNA is TGTGCCAGCAGCTCGCAGGGAGCAAGGAATTCACCCCTCCACTTT.

This rearrangement joins TRBV2 to TRBJ2-7; 10 bases align to TRBD1. The CDR3 spans 15 residues. Germline loops: CDR1 SNHLY, CDR2 FYNNEI. The V gene end was trimmed by 2 bases and the J gene end by 7 bases; junction bases not matched to a gene: 8. The CDR3 coding sequence is TGTGCCAGCAGTGAACGCCGGGACAGGGGTGGGGAGCAGTACTTC. Translating it yields CASSERRDRGGEQYF.

This clone showed up just a few times. V is TRBV2 and J is TRBJ2-2; unclear D gene. The CDR3 runs to 14 residues. CDR1 SNHLY and CDR2 FYNNEI come from the germline V gene. The germline V and J ends were trimmed by 4 bases and 0 bases, with 6 bases remaining between them. CDR3 coding DNA: TGTGCCAGCAGTGGTACAGCGAACACCGGGGAGCTGTTTTTT. It yields the protein CASSGTANTGELFF.

This chain uses TRBV15 with TRBJ1-6; unclear D gene. Deletions cut 8 bases from V and 6 bases from J, with 14 bases between. CDR1 is LNHNV, CDR2 YYDKDF, per germline (reference sequence). This CDR3 has 14 residues. The CDR3 loop reads CATRSEQPNSPLHF. In DNA, the CDR3 is TGTGCCACCCGGTCCGAACAGCCTAATTCACCCCTCCACTTT.

The V and J genes are TRBV6-5 and TRBJ1-5, with TRBD1 matching over 7 bases. The ends lost 6 bases at V and 6 bases at J; junction bases unmatched: 11. The CDR3 has 15 amino acids. Germline values: CDR1 MNHEY, CDR2 SVGAGI. CDR3 protein: CASSPGQVGIQPQHF. Here the CDR3 DNA reads TGTGCCAGCAGCCCCGGACAGGTCGGGATTCAGCCCCAGCATTTT.

This chain uses TRBV7-8 with TRBJ1-1; a weak D match, TRBD1 (5 bases). This CDR3 contains 14 residues. Germline V gene lookup returns CDR1 SGHVS and CDR2 FQNEAQ. Trimming left V 5 bases short and J 1 base short, with 11 bases between. The CDR3 spells CASSRLTGNTEAFF. As DNA, the CDR3 is TGTGCCAGCAGCCGTCTAACAGGGAACACTGAAGCTTTCTTT.

There are a few counts of this clone. The V call is TRBV15, the J call TRBJ2-2; TRBD1 might be the D (5 bases). V was shortened by 6 bases and J by 5 bases, with 10 bases between the two germline ends. From germline, CDR1 is LNHNV and CDR2 YYDKDF (reference sequence). This CDR3 spans 13 amino acids. For the CDR3, the DNA is TGTGCCACCAGGGGGCCCTTTACCGGGGAGCTGTTTTTT. This gives the protein CATRGPFTGELFF.

The rearrangement links TRBV28 to TRBJ1-1; no definite D call. Germline V gives CDR1 MDHEN, CDR2 SYDVKM. V lost 4 bases and J lost 10, with 19 bases in between. The CDR3 extends over 14 amino acids. CDR3 loop: CASSSGQGATGAFF. The CDR3 DNA is TGTGCCAGCAGTTCTGGGCAAGGTGCTACGGGAGCTTTCTTT.

This chain uses TRBV7-9 with TRBJ1-1; D possibly corresponds to TRBD1 (5 bases). V lost 1 base to trimming and J lost 6 bases, with 12 bases between them. The CDR3 totals 14 residues. Germline assignment: CDR1 SEHNR and CDR2 FQNEAQ (reference sequence). The CDR3 reads CASSLGGVRSEAFF. CDR3 coding DNA: TGTGCCAGCAGCTTAGGGGGGGTTCGCTCTGAAGCTTTCTTT.

The chain employs TRBV6-4 and TRBJ2-1; D is perhaps TRBD2 (5 bases). The CDR3 is 18 residues long. The germline V gene has CDR1 MRHNA and CDR2 SNTAGT. V lost 6 bases and J lost 2, with 23 bases in between. CDR3 region: CASSPHRLLAQTYNEQFF. CDR3 nucleotide sequence: TGTGCCAGCAGCCCTCACCGCCTGCTAGCTCAGACCTACAATGAGCAGTTCTTC.

The chain has TRBV5-4 and TRBJ2-7; the D is unclear. Germline V lookup: CDR1 SGHNT, CDR2 YYREEE (reference sequence). The CDR3 sequence is 13 residues long. Trimming removed 4 bases at V and 3 bases at J, with 11 bases between. The CDR3 nucleotides read TGTGCCAGCAGCCTCTCCCCGGTCTACGAGCAGTACTTC. It is translated as CASSLSPVYEQYF.

This clone was detected once. The chain carries TRBV4-2 and TRBJ2-7; 10 bases map to TRBD1. CDR1 and CDR2 from the germline V gene are LGHNA and YNFKEQ. CDR3 size: 15 residues. Trimming took 3 bases from V and 4 from J; bases not matched to a gene: 6. The CDR3 region has the DNA TGTGCCAGCAGCCACCAGACAGGGGGCGCGTACGAGCAGTACTTC. Translation: CASSHQTGGAYEQYF.

V is TRBV5-1 and J is TRBJ1-1; maybe TRBD1 (5 bases). Germline V gene lookup returns CDR1 SGHRS and CDR2 YFSETQ. Between the trimmed V and J ends, which lost 0 bases and 3 bases, there was a span of 21 bases. CDR3 length equals 18 residues. The CDR3 protein is CASSLGRLGGHWDTEAFF. DNA of the CDR3: TGCGCCAGCAGCTTGGGGAGACTGGGGGGTCATTGGGACACTGAAGCTTTCTTT.

The chain joins TRBV5-6 to TRBJ2-2; D is uncertain. This CDR3 comprises 13 residues. Trimming left V 0 bases short and J 8 bases short, with 8 bases between. Germline CDR1 and CDR2: SGHDT and YYEEEE. This CDR3 is CASSLAGVGELFF. CDR3 DNA sequence: TGTGCCAGCAGCTTGGCCGGAGTTGGGGAGCTGTTTTTT.

V gene TRBV9 combines with J gene TRBJ2-4, with 9 positions matching TRBD2. There are 17 residues in the CDR3. The V and J ends lost 4 bases and 1 base, in that order; junction bases with no gene match: 9. From germline, CDR1 is SGDLS and CDR2 YYNGEE. The CDR3 sequence: CASSSTSGTSAKNIQYF. The CDR3 DNA reads as TGTGCCAGCAGCTCAACCTCCGGGACTAGCGCCAAAAACATTCAGTACTTC. The entire variable domain, with the rest obtained from reference TRBV9 and TRBJ2-4, is as follows: DSGVTQTPKHLITATGQRVTLRCSPRSGDLSVYWYQQSLDQGLQFLIQYYNGEERAKGNILERFSAQQFPDLHSELNLSSLELGDSALYFCASSSTSGTSAKNIQYFGAGTRLSVL.

The chain carries TRBV14 and TRBJ2-5; TRBD2 matches 7 bases. V gave up 2 bases and J gave up 7 bases; unmatched junction bases: 10. From germline, CDR1 is SGHDN and CDR2 FVKESK. The CDR3 is 15 residues long. The CDR3 coding sequence is TGTGCCAGCAGCCAAAGGACTAGTCCCCCGGGGACCCAGTACTTC. Translating gives CASSQRTSPPGTQYF.

This chain connects TRBV7-2 to TRBJ1-2; D gene ambiguous. CDR3 length equals 13 residues. Germline V lookup: CDR1 SGHTA, CDR2 FQGNSA. Trimming pared 2 bases from V and 2 bases from J, leaving 6 bases between. The CDR3 nucleotides read TGTGCCAGCAGCTTATTAGGGAACTATGGCTACACCTTC. Translation gives CASSLLGNYGYTF.

This clone was detected only a few times. This chain joins TRBV27 and TRBJ1-2; a weak D match, TRBD1 (6 bases). Germline assignment: CDR1 MNHEY and CDR2 SMNVEV (reference sequence). Trimming left V 4 bases short and J 6 bases short, with 12 bases between. This CDR3 comprises 13 residues. Here the CDR3 reads CASSSAGTNGYTF. CDR3 sequence (DNA): TGTGCCAGCAGTTCCGCCGGGACAAATGGCTACACCTTC.

The chain carries TRBV6-6 and TRBJ2-7; 8 bases fit TRBD1. The germline V gene has CDR1 MNHNY and CDR2 SVGAGI (reference sequence). This CDR3 has 16 residues. Losses at the gene ends were 2 bases for V and 1 base for J; bases not matched to a gene: 7. The CDR3 DNA reads as TGTGCCAGCAGTTACAAGGGACAGGTCCTTTCCTACGAGCAGTACTTC. Residues: CASSYKGQVLSYEQYF.

The V gene is TRBV4-2, the J gene TRBJ2-1, with 9 positions matching TRBD1. The germline CDR1 and CDR2 sequences are LGHNA and YNFKEQ. V gave up 0 bases and J gave up 4 bases; unmatched junction bases: 4. The CDR3 is 16 residues long. This chain's CDR3 is CASSQEAGTGYNEQFF. DNA of the CDR3: TGTGCCAGCAGCCAAGAGGCCGGGACAGGGTACAATGAGCAGTTCTTC.

Worth noting for this clone: One junction end disagrees with the germline gene, perhaps due to a read error. The chain joins TRBV25-1 to TRBJ1-1; tentatively, D is TRBD1 (5 bases). CDR1 and CDR2 (germline): MGHDK, SYGVNS. The CDR3 is 13 residues long. CDR3 sequence reads: CASRRAGNSEAFF. The DNA for the CDR3 is TGTGCCAGCAGGAGGGCAGGGAACTCTGAAGCTTTCTTT. Using reference TRBV25-1 and TRBJ1-1 for the parts outside the CDR3, the full variable domain is EADIYQTPRYLVIGTGKKITLECSQTMGHDKMYWYQQDPGMELHLIHYSYGVNSTEKGDLSSESTVSRIRTEHFPLTLESARPSHTSQYLCASRRAGNSEAFFGQGTRLTVV.

V and J are TRBV7-2 and TRBJ2-4; 8 bases are a match to TRBD1. V trimming: 6 bases; J trimming: 0 bases; junction bases outside the gene matches: 4. Germline V gives CDR1 SGHTA, CDR2 FQGNSA. This CDR3 is built from 15 residues. In nucleotides, the CDR3 is TGTGCCAGCAGACCCGGGACAGGAGCCAAAAACATTCAGTACTTC. Its translation: CASRPGTGAKNIQYF.

The V call is TRBV9, the J call TRBJ2-1, with D maybe TRBD1 (6 bases). CDR1 and CDR2 from the germline V gene are SGDLS and YYNGEE. The CDR3 runs 15 residues. The germline V and J ends were trimmed by 4 bases and 0 bases, with 11 bases remaining between them. The CDR3 loop is CASSLGQSSYNEQFF. For the CDR3, the DNA is TGTGCCAGCAGCCTCGGACAGAGCTCCTACAATGAGCAGTTCTTC.

This sequence joins TRBV10-3 and TRBJ1-3, with D maybe TRBD1 (6 bases). The V gene lost 8 bases and the J gene lost 0 bases, with 14 bases spanning the gap. The germline gives CDR1 ENHRY, CDR2 SYGVKD. This CDR3 region has 15 residues. The CDR3 DNA reads as TGTGCCATCGAGGACGACAGGAACTCTGGAAACACCATATATTTT. It codes for CAIEDDRNSGNTIYF.